This paragraph covers one T cell receptor (beta chain) sequence. The CDR3 covers 15 residues. V trimming: 2 bases; J trimming: 2 bases; junction bases outside the gene matches: 4. Germline-derived CDR1 and CDR2 are MNHNS and SASEGT. This sample is part of a study of blood T cell repertoires in COVID-19. TCRdb keeps only in-frame clones here, not all; method: immunoSEQ multiplex PCR. The table shows 170,000 or so clones, with about four fifths occurring only once. The sequencing input was peripheral blood. The source is a man between 65 and 85 years old with active or convalescent COVID-19. J is TRBJ1-1 and V is TRBV6-1; 8 bases match TRBD1. The CDR3 loop is CASSEYPGGNTEAFF. The CDR3 DNA reads TGTGCCAGCAGTGAATATCCAGGGGGCAACACTGAAGCTTTCTTT.